The next 13 T cell receptor beta chains were all read from a single sample in a study of T-cell memory formation after mild COVID-19. TCRdb re-called the 5' RACE reads through MiXCR, storing one row per CDR3 protein. The sample includes roughly 350,000 distinct CDR3 sequences, about 21% seen only once; the top ten take around 12%. The specimen sequenced was PBMCs or a T cell subset sorted from them (not recorded which). Receptors originate from an adult woman who had mild COVID-19 (a few samples of this study predate the infection). Cell type and time point are not known.

This clonotype has only a few counts. The chain combines TRBV2 with TRBJ1-1, with D uncertain. V was shortened by 6 bases and J by 3 bases, with 8 bases between the two germline ends. The germline V gene has CDR1 SNHLY and CDR2 FYNNEI. This CDR3 is built from 12 residues. The CDR3 bases are TGTGCCAGCAGCATAAGGGACACTGAAGCTTTCTTT. This gives the protein CASSIRDTEAFF.

This clonotype was counted a few times. The chain joins TRBV29-1 to TRBJ2-7, with TRBD2 matching 9 bases. CDR1 is SQVTM and CDR2 is ANQGSEA in the germline V gene. The CDR3 totals 15 residues. The junction had 10 bases not matched to a gene; V was cut back by 3 bases and J by 4 bases. The CDR3 bases are TGCAGCGTTGAGGGGGAGCGGGAGGAATTATACGAGCAGTACTTC. Translating gives CSVEGEREELYEQYF.

This clonotype has a handful of counts. The chain links TRBV3-1 to TRBJ1-6, with TRBD1 matching 9 bases. Germline CDR1 LGHDT, CDR2 YNNKEL (reference sequence). V shed 5 bases and J 9 bases; nucleotides not matched to a gene: 8. This CDR3 region has 15 residues. The CDR3: CASSFQGTGSSPLHF. CDR3 nucleotides: TGTGCCAGCAGCTTCCAGGGGACAGGGTCTTCACCCCTCCACTTT.

This clonotype was seen only a few times. The V and J genes are TRBV5-1 and TRBJ2-5, with 9 bases that match TRBD1. From germline, CDR1 is SGHRS and CDR2 YFSETQ. The ends lost 2 bases at V and 4 bases at J; junction bases unmatched: 3. This CDR3 comprises 14 residues. The CDR3 DNA reads TGCGCCAGCAGCTTCGGGACAGGGCTAGAGACCCAGTACTTC. Its translation is CASSFGTGLETQYF.

The table lists this clonotype with a few counts. This sequence joins TRBV20-1 and TRBJ1-1; weak D call: TRBD1 (6 bases). Germline CDR1 DFQATT, CDR2 SNEGSKA (reference sequence). The CDR3 runs 15 residues. The V end lost 3 bases, the J end lost 4 bases, and 18 bases lay between the germline ends. This CDR3 reads CSASEGGGAGTEAFF. The CDR3 DNA reads TGCAGTGCTAGCGAAGGGGGAGGCGCGGGCACTGAAGCTTTCTTT.

This clonotype was picked up a small number of times. The chain links TRBV6-1 to TRBJ2-7; a weak D match, TRBD1 (5 bases). Trimming took off 7 bases at V and 3 bases at J, with 13 bases between the two ends. Germline values: CDR1 MNHNS, CDR2 SASEGT. There are 13 residues in the CDR3. The DNA for the CDR3 is TGTGCCAGCACCTCGACAGATATCTACGAGCAGTACTTC. Residues: CASTSTDIYEQYF.

The chain carries TRBV12-3 or TRBV12-4 and TRBJ1-2; D is undetermined. V dropped 2 bases and J dropped 8 bases, with 15 bases sitting between them. The CDR3 runs to 14 residues. CDR3 residues: CASSLRSGRGGYTF. The CDR3 DNA sequence: TGTGCCAGCAGTTTAAGATCAGGACGCGGAGGCTACACCTTC.

This chain links TRBV25-1 with TRBJ2-1; TRBD1 aligns across 8 bases. V lost 1 base to trimming and J lost 7 bases; unmatched junction nucleotides: 12. CDR3 length: 17 amino acids. The V gene's germline CDR1 is MGHDK and CDR2 SYGVNS. CDR3 protein: CASSEWRGGQGSNEQFF. CDR3 DNA: TGTGCCAGCAGTGAATGGAGGGGAGGACAGGGTAGTAATGAGCAGTTCTTC.

The rearrangement uses TRBV12-3 or TRBV12-4 and TRBJ2-5, with 10 bases matching TRBD1. This CDR3 comprises 14 residues. The V and J ends lost 6 bases and 7 bases, in that order; junction bases with no gene match: 8. CDR3 residues: CASRTGQGIGTQYF. CDR3 nucleotides: TGTGCCAGCAGAACGGGACAGGGGATCGGGACCCAGTACTTC.

The chain links TRBV5-1 to TRBJ1-4; weak D call: TRBD1 (6 bases). The germline CDR1 and CDR2 sequences are SGHRS and YFSETQ. There are 14 residues in the CDR3. Trimming stripped 3 bases from V and 6 bases from J, with 12 bases between. The CDR3 here is CASSSQGGDEKLFF. CDR3 DNA: TGCGCCAGCAGCTCACAGGGAGGTGATGAAAAACTGTTTTTT.

This clonotype was detected only a few times. This chain links TRBV24-1 with TRBJ2-2; D is unclear. This CDR3 is 16 amino acids long. Germline V CDR1 and CDR2: KGHDR, SFDVKD. The ends were cut back, 0 bases at V and 2 bases at J, with 9 bases in the middle. Here the CDR3 DNA reads TGTGCCACCAGTGATTTGCAAATCGGTAACACCGGGGAGCTGTTTTTT. Amino acids: CATSDLQIGNTGELFF.

The CDR3 nucleotides are TGTGCCAGCAGTTACCGGGCAGAATATGGCTACACCTTC. Its protein is CASSYRAEYGYTF. The chain recombines TRBV6-2 or TRBV6-3 with TRBJ1-2, with D unresolved. The CDR3 is made up of 13 amino acids. Germline loops: CDR1 MNHEY, CDR2 SVGEGT. The V end lost 2 bases, the J end lost 5 bases, and 9 bases lay between the germline ends.

As regards this clonotype: The junction departs from the called germline gene at one end, perhaps through a read error. V gene TRBV5-6 combines with J gene TRBJ2-7; 9 bases agree with TRBD1. The CDR3 covers 14 residues. Germline lookup yields CDR1 SGHDT and CDR2 YYEEEE. The CDR3 coding sequence is TGTGCCAGCAGCTTGACAGGGGGCGATAGGGCTAGAAATTTC. Its protein is CASSLTGGDRARNF.